These 17 T cell receptor beta chains originate from one sample sequenced in a study of Tregs in tolerant kidney transplant recipients. Profiled with immunoSEQ multiplex PCR; TCRdb holds only in-frame clones, not every one. The table lists about 240,000 clones, 80% to 85% of them singletons. Specimen: CD4+ T cells from blood. Receptor source: a human donor in good health.

V and J are TRBV6-6 and TRBJ2-3; 9 nucleotides agree with TRBD1. The V gene's germline CDR1 is MNHNY and CDR2 SVGAGI (reference sequence). Germline trimming cut 5 bases from V and 4 bases from J; bases unmatched to any gene: 7. The CDR3 covers 15 residues. This CDR3 is CASSGPDRGSDTQYF. The CDR3 bases are TGTGCCAGCAGTGGCCCGGACAGGGGATCAGATACGCAGTATTTT.

The V and J genes are TRBV5-4 and TRBJ2-3, with 11 bases lining up with TRBD2. Per germline, CDR1 SGHNT and CDR2 YYREEE (reference sequence). The J segment lost 1 base and the V segment lost 6 bases, leaving 7 bases of the junction unmatched. The length of the CDR3 is 16 residues. CDR3 coding DNA: TGTGCCAGCAAGCTTTGGACTAGCGGGCGCACAGATACGCAGTATTTT. Translation: CASKLWTSGRTDTQYF.

The V and J genes are TRBV19 and TRBJ1-2; D gene uncertain. The V end was cut by 6 bases, the J end by 1 base, with 12 bases between. Per the germline V gene, CDR1 is LNHDA and CDR2 is SQIVND (reference sequence). This CDR3 is 14 amino acids long. DNA of the CDR3: TGTGCCAGTAGCTGGCCCGGGCTTAACTATGGCTACACCTTC. Residues: CASSWPGLNYGYTF.

This clone was observed a single time. The chain couples TRBV15 to TRBJ2-5; possibly TRBD2 for D (6 bases). The CDR3 is 18 residues long. Germline V gene lookup returns CDR1 LNHNV and CDR2 YYDKDF (reference sequence). V dropped 1 base and J dropped 1 base, with 19 bases sitting between them. For the CDR3, the DNA is TGTGCCACCAGCAGAGGGAGGGGAGGAACCCTTTTCCAAGAGACCCAGTACTTC. Its translation: CATSRGRGGTLFQETQYF. Complete variable domain (other parts from reference TRBV15 and TRBJ2-5): DAMVIQNPRYQVTQFGKPVTLSCSQTLNHNVMYWYQQKSSQAPKLLFHYYDKDFNNEADTPDNFQSRRPNTSFCFLDIRSPGLGDTAMYLCATSRGRGGTLFQETQYFGPGTRLLVL.

The CDR3 region has the DNA TGTGCCAGCAGCCAAGTCAATCAGGGTTCGAATGGCTACACCTTC. Encoded protein: CASSQVNQGSNGYTF. The chain joins TRBV14 to TRBJ1-2; perhaps TRBD1 as D (5 bases). CDR3 length: 15 residues. Germline V lookup: CDR1 SGHDN, CDR2 FVKESK. V was trimmed by 1 base and J by 6 bases, leaving 15 bases between them. The full variable domain, in which reference TRBV14 and TRBJ1-2 provide the parts outside the CDR3, is EAGVTQFPSHSVIEKGQTVTLRCDPISGHDNLYWYRRVMGKEIKFLLHFVKESKQDESGMPNNRFLAERTGGTYSTLKVQPAELEDSGVYFCASSQVNQGSNGYTFGSGTRLTVV.

V gene TRBV21-1 combines with J gene TRBJ2-1; the table's D call TRBD1 went unverified against the DNA. TRBV21-1 is a documented pseudogene. The CDR3 totals 15 residues. This chain's CDR3 is CASSKGQGADNEQFF. The CDR3 DNA is TGTGCCAGCAGCAAAGGACAGGGGGCCGACAATGAGCAGTTCTTC.

This chain connects TRBV5-1 to TRBJ1-1; possible D gene TRBD1, 5 bases. The length of the CDR3 is 16 residues. CDR1 is SGHRS and CDR2 is YFSETQ in the germline V gene. The V and J ends lost 3 bases and 1 base respectively, with 16 bases between them. CDR3 nucleotides: TGCGCCAGCAGCTCCCTCCGACCTGGGGCGAACACTGAAGCTTTCTTT. The encoded protein is CASSSLRPGANTEAFF.

The chain joins TRBV19 to TRBJ2-1; D possibly uses TRBD1 or TRBD2 (5 bases each). Germline V gene data show CDR1 as LNHDA and CDR2 as SQIVND (reference sequence). The CDR3 extends over 13 amino acids. With 5 bases removed from V and 7 bases from J, the gap between germline ends came to 12 bases. In DNA form, the CDR3 reads TGTGCCAGTAGTCTGGGACGTAGGAATGAGCAGTTCTTC. It translates to CASSLGRRNEQFF.

The chain recombines TRBV19 with TRBJ1-2, with D uncertain. V lost 1 base to trimming and J lost 4 bases, with 10 bases between them. Germline loops: CDR1 LNHDA, CDR2 SQIVND (reference sequence). This CDR3 region has 14 residues. The CDR3: CASSIVTASYGYTF. The CDR3 DNA is TGTGCCAGTAGTATAGTCACCGCCTCCTATGGCTACACCTTC.

The rearrangement uses TRBV7-6 and TRBJ2-1, with TRBD2 as a possible D gene (5 bases). V was trimmed by 5 bases and J by 1 base, leaving 15 bases between them. The CDR3 runs to 16 residues. Germline V gives CDR1 SGHVS, CDR2 FNYEAQ. CDR3 sequence: CASSPELVYSYNEQFF. In nucleotides, the CDR3 is TGTGCCAGCAGCCCAGAACTAGTTTATTCCTACAATGAGCAGTTCTTC.

CDR3 loop: CSVESLDSYNEQFF. CDR3 sequence (DNA): TGCAGCGTTGAAAGCCTAGATTCCTACAATGAGCAGTTCTTC. The chain joins TRBV29-1 to TRBJ2-1; no firm D call. CDR1 SQVTM and CDR2 ANQGSEA come from the germline V gene. This CDR3 has 14 residues. Trimming removed 2 bases at V and 1 base at J, with 9 bases between.

This clone showed up just once. J is TRBJ1-5 and V is TRBV27, with a tentative D call TRBD1 (5 bases). The CDR3 length is 15 residues. Germline V gene sequence: CDR1 MNHEY, CDR2 SMNVEV (reference sequence). V was shortened by 5 bases and J by 9 bases, with 20 bases between the two germline ends. The DNA for the CDR3 is TGTGCCAGCAGTCCCCTCGGGACGGGATTAATGCCCCAGCATTTT. Its protein product is CASSPLGTGLMPQHF.

The chain joins TRBV9 to TRBJ1-2; 9 bases are shared with TRBD1. J was trimmed by 7 bases and V by 0 bases; bases with no gene match: 10. Per germline, CDR1 SGDLS and CDR2 YYNGEE. The CDR3 is 16 residues long. CDR3 in DNA: TGTGCCAGCAGCGTAGAGGGAGACAGGGGGATAGGTGGCTACACCTTC. Encoded protein: CASSVEGDRGIGGYTF.

The V call is TRBV5-1, the J call TRBJ1-3, with 7 positions matching TRBD1. The germline CDR1 and CDR2 sequences are SGHRS and YFSETQ. The CDR3 runs to 15 residues. The trim removed 3 bases at V and 1 base at J, leaving 4 bases unmatched. Written as DNA, the CDR3 is TGCGCCAGCAGCTCGGCGGACAGGTCTGGAAACACCATATATTTT. Its translation is CASSSADRSGNTIYF.

This clone was detected a few times. The chain is built from TRBV7-9 and TRBJ1-2, with D hard to call. Per germline, CDR1 SEHNR and CDR2 FQNEAQ (reference sequence). The V gene lost 8 bases and the J gene lost 5 bases, with 9 bases spanning the gap. CDR3 size: 11 residues. The DNA of the CDR3 is TGTGCCAGCCGGACTGATTATGGCTACACCTTC. This sequence encodes CASRTDYGYTF.

CDR3 nucleotides: TGTGCCAGCAGCGCAGCCCCTAGGGAGCTGGATACGCAGTATTTT. This gives the protein CASSAAPRELDTQYF. The chain carries TRBV9 and TRBJ2-3, with D perhaps TRBD2 (5 bases). The CDR3 consists of 15 residues. From germline, CDR1 is SGDLS and CDR2 YYNGEE. Between the trimmed V and J ends, which lost 3 bases and 6 bases, there was a span of 17 bases. Supplemented by reference TRBV9 and TRBJ2-3, the full variable domain reads DSGVTQTPKHLITATGQRVTLRCSPRSGDLSVYWYQQSLDQGLQFLIQYYNGEERAKGNILERFSAQQFPDLHSELNLSSLELGDSALYFCASSAAPRELDTQYFGPGTRLTVL.

This sequence joins TRBV7-8 and TRBJ1-6; D uncertain. The CDR3 is 16 residues long. V was shortened by 4 bases and J by 7 bases, with 17 bases between the two germline ends. CDR1 is SGHVS and CDR2 is FQNEAQ in the germline V gene. CDR3 protein: CASSSNPGPLNSPLHF. The CDR3 DNA sequence: TGTGCCAGCAGCTCTAATCCGGGCCCCCTAAATTCACCCCTCCACTTT.